This TCR beta chain was captured by sequencing in a study of cytomegalovirus exposure and HLA in healthy donors. Study summary: There were some 81 million unique TCRs (from HLA-typed donors) in an early data release.

J lost 8 bases, V lost 3 bases, and 7 bases had no gene match. The CDR3 contains 14 residues. Germline V gene data show CDR1 as SGDLS and CDR2 as YYNGEE. Of note for this clone: What it binds is unknown.

Use of 60 Vbeta and 13 Jbeta primers characterized the PCR. Assay: immunoSEQ multiplex PCR; the TCRdb copy retains only in-frame clones and omits some. The table records fewer than 250,000 clones, 80% to 90% of them present only once. Study results and limitations: The later analysis indicated that the majority of CMV-associated TCR beta chains appeared HLA-restricted. For most TCR sequences rarity was the rule, although some public TCRs occurred in many donors. A prior analysis recorded that most TCR beta V segments were productive about 90% or about 30% of the time.

The chain joins TRBV9 to TRBJ1-2, with TRBD1 matching over 10 bases. The sequencing sample was made of PBMCs. This clonotype originated in a man under 40 in good health and CMV-seronegative. The CDR3 spells CASSAPGQGQGYTF. The CDR3 bases are TGTGCCAGCAGCGCCCCGGGACAGGGGCAAGGCTACACCTTC.